Listed below are T cell receptor beta chains from one sample, sequenced in a study of T cells after yellow fever vaccination. Each CDR3 protein is one row after TCRdb ran MiXCR on the 5' RACE reads. This table holds about 220,000 distinct CDR3 sequences, approximately 6.3% found once. This specimen consisted of CD4+ T cells sorted from PBMCs, obtained on the day of the yellow fever booster vaccination. These receptor sequences come from a man in his thirties or forties who received the YFV17D yellow fever vaccine. The CDR3 runs from the conserved cysteine through the conserved F or W. The D gene is left open where the match is weak. Rows may omit the clone size; those that give it use once, few, many or a size class.

>TRBV12-3/TRBV12-4|TRBJ1-2|TRBD1|.
CVSSTRVTGANYGYTF
TGTGTCAGCAGTACGCGCGTAACAGGGGCTAACTATGGCTACACCTTC
>TRBV7-2|TRBJ2-1|TRBD2|few
CASSGAGRNNEQFF
TGTGCCAGCTCAGGAGCGGGGAGAAACAATGAGCAGTTCTTC
>TRBV4-2|TRBJ2-1|TRBD1|many
CASSQEATGTYNEQFF
TGTGCCAGCAGCCAAGAAGCGACAGGGACCTACAATGAGCAGTTCTTC
>TRBV29-1|TRBJ2-1|TRBD2|many
CSATRGDEQFF
TGCAGCGCCACGCGGGGGGATGAGCAGTTCTTC
>TRBV10-2|TRBJ2-4|.|many
CASSERDIQYF
TGCGCCAGCAGTGAACGCGACATTCAGTACTTC
>TRBV30|TRBJ1-1|TRBD1|.
CAWSQQGPAEAFF
TGTGCCTGGAGTCAACAGGGGCCGGCTGAAGCTTTCTTT
>TRBV7-2|TRBJ2-2|.|.
CASSLGSNTGELFF
TGTGCCAGCAGCTTAGGAAGTAACACCGGGGAGCTGTTTTTT
>TRBV5-1|TRBJ1-2|.|few
CASSQGQKNYGYTF
TGCGCCAGCAGCCAAGGACAGAAGAACTATGGCTACACCTTC
>TRBV24-1|TRBJ2-1|.|many
CATSQGVSYNEQFF
TGTGCCACCAGTCAAGGGGTTTCCTACAATGAGCAGTTCTTC
>TRBV27|TRBJ2-7|.|.
CASSARGEQYF
TGTGCCAGCAGCGCTCGGGGAGAGCAGTACTTC
>TRBV20-1|TRBJ1-1|.|.
CSAPQEGWGTEAFF
TGCAGTGCCCCCCAAGAAGGTTGGGGAACTGAAGCTTTCTTT
>TRBV6-6|TRBJ2-2|.|many
CASSYGGELFF
TGTGCCAGCAGTTACGGCGGGGAGCTGTTTTTT
>TRBV20-1|TRBJ2-1|TRBD2|.
CSASGGSSGRPSNEQFF
TGCAGTGCTTCGGGGGGGTCTAGCGGGAGACCGAGTAATGAGCAGTTCTTC
>TRBV7-9|TRBJ2-7|TRBD2|.
CASSTSAAYEQYF
TGTGCCAGCAGCACTAGCGCAGCCTACGAGCAGTACTTC
>TRBV20-1|TRBJ1-5|.|few
CSARLSSGRRGQPQHF
TGCAGTGCTAGGTTGTCCTCGGGCAGGCGAGGACAGCCCCAGCATTTT
>TRBV15|TRBJ1-6|.|.
CATSRGSDMLSPLHF
TGTGCCACCAGCAGAGGATCGGACATGCTTTCACCCCTCCACTTT
>TRBV5-5|TRBJ1-4|.|few
CASSLQTTGAIGEKLFF
TGTGCCAGCAGCTTGCAAACCACCGGGGCCATAGGTGAAAAACTGTTTTTT
>TRBV7-6|TRBJ1-3|.|many
CASSPDGPGNTIYF
TGTGCCAGCAGCCCTGACGGCCCTGGAAACACCATATATTTT
>TRBV20-1|TRBJ2-7|.|many
CSAVADRYEQYF
TGCAGTGCCGTAGCGGACCGTTACGAGCAGTACTTC
>TRBV7-2|TRBJ2-2|TRBD2|.
CASSLSGAGGLFF
TGTGCCAGCAGCTTATCGGGGGCGGGGGGGCTGTTTTTT
>TRBV12-3/TRBV12-4|TRBJ2-1|TRBD2|few
CASLSGGPSYNEQFF
TGTGCCAGCCTGAGCGGGGGACCATCCTACAATGAGCAGTTCTTC
>TRBV7-2|TRBJ1-2|.|.
CASSLFVADYGYTF
TGTGCCAGCAGCTTATTTGTGGCAGATTATGGCTACACCTTC
>TRBV4-2|TRBJ1-6|.|few
CASSQDPNSPLHF
TGTGCCAGCAGCCAAGATCCAAATTCACCCCTCCACTTT
>TRBV7-9|TRBJ2-5|.|.
CASSFNRDQETQYF
TGTGCCAGCAGCTTTAACAGAGACCAAGAGACCCAGTACTTC
>TRBV10-2|TRBJ2-4|.|many
CASSEEQLAKNIQYF
TGCGCCAGCAGTGAGGAACAATTGGCCAAAAACATTCAGTACTTC
>TRBV7-9|TRBJ1-2|TRBD1|many
CASSRDREGYTF
TGTGCCAGCAGCCGGGACAGGGAAGGCTACACCTTC
>TRBV27|TRBJ2-1|.|.
CASTLRRAGRDEQFF
TGTGCCAGCACCCTGCGCAGGGCGGGTAGGGATGAGCAGTTCTTC
>TRBV18|TRBJ2-7|TRBD2|few
CASSRGTSGQYEQYF
TGTGCCAGCTCACGGGGGACTAGCGGGCAATACGAGCAGTACTTC
>TRBV11-2|TRBJ1-1|.|.
CASSLGGAVAEAFF
TGTGCCAGCAGCTTAGGTGGGGCCGTGGCTGAAGCTTTCTTT
>TRBV12-3/TRBV12-4|TRBJ1-2|TRBD1|many
CASSLETGADGYTF
TGTGCCAGCAGTTTGGAGACAGGGGCCGATGGCTACACCTTC
>TRBV27|TRBJ1-2|TRBD1|.
CASRGTVSDYGYTF
TGTGCCAGCAGGGGGACAGTGTCCGACTATGGCTACACCTTC
>TRBV3-1|TRBJ2-5|.|few
CASSQGTPGLQTQYF
TGTGCCAGCAGCCAAGGGACCCCTGGTCTGCAGACCCAGTACTTC
>TRBV5-1|TRBJ2-1|TRBD2|many
CASSVGLANYNEQFF
TGCGCCAGCAGCGTGGGACTAGCGAACTACAATGAGCAGTTCTTC
>TRBV12-3/TRBV12-4|TRBJ2-1|TRBD2|many
CASSSLTSGNFFVEQFF
TGTGCCAGCAGCTCCTTGACTAGCGGGAATTTTTTTGTTGAGCAGTTCTTC
>TRBV4-3|TRBJ2-2|.|few
CASSPSGLTGELFF
TGCGCCAGCAGCCCCTCCGGGCTTACCGGGGAGCTGTTTTTT
>TRBV7-2|TRBJ2-3|TRBD2|.
CASSLYASGSTDTQYF
TGTGCCAGCAGCTTATACGCTAGCGGGTCCACAGATACGCAGTATTTT
>TRBV30|TRBJ2-1|TRBD2|.
CAWRLAGGTSEQFF
TGTGCCTGGCGACTAGCGGGAGGCACGAGTGAGCAGTTCTTC
>TRBV12-3/TRBV12-4|TRBJ2-5|.|.
CASSYETQYF
TGTGCCAGCAGTTACGAGACCCAGTACTTC
>TRBV7-2|TRBJ2-3|.|few
CASSLTSSTDTQYF
TGTGCCAGCAGCCTAACTTCTAGCACAGATACGCAGTATTTT
>TRBV6-2/TRBV6-3|TRBJ2-1|.|many
CASSSNPSSYNEQFF
TGTGCCAGCAGTTCAAACCCTAGCTCCTACAATGAGCAGTTCTTC
>TRBV7-2|TRBJ1-5|.|few
CASSLVRGVGNQPQHF
TGTGCCAGCAGCTTAGTGAGAGGGGTGGGCAATCAGCCCCAGCATTTT
>TRBV4-2|TRBJ2-2|TRBD1|many
CASSQVGTDTGELFF
TGTGCCAGCAGCCAAGTGGGGACAGACACCGGGGAGCTGTTTTTT
>TRBV20-1|TRBJ1-2|TRBD1|many
CSAGQGIGYTF
TGCAGCGCGGGACAGGGAATCGGCTACACCTTC
>TRBV27|TRBJ2-6|.|.
CASSSKGYGANVLTF
TGTGCCAGCAGTTCCAAGGGATATGGGGCCAACGTCCTGACTTTC
>TRBV20-1|TRBJ2-1|.|.
CSASLIPYNEQFF
TGCAGTGCTAGTCTGATCCCCTACAATGAGCAGTTCTTC